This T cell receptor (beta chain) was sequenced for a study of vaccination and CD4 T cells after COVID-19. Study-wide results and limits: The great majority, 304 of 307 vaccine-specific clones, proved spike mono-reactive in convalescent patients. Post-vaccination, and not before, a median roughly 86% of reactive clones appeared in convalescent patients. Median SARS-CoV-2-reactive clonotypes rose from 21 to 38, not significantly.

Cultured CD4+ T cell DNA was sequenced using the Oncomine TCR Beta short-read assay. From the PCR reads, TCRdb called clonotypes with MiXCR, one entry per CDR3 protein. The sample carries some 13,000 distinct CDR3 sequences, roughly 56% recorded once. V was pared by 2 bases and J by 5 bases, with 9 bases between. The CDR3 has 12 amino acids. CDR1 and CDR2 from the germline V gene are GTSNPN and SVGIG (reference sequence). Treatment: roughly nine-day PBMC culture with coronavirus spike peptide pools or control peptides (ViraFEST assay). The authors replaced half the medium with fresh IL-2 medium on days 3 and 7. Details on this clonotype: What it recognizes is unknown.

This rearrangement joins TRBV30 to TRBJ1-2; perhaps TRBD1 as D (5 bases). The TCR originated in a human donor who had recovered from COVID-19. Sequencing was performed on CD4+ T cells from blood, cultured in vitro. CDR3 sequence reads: CAWSNKGYGYTF. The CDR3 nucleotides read TGTGCCTGGAGTAACAAGGGGTATGGCTACACCTTC.